This TCR beta chain was sequenced in a study of memory CD4+ T cells and cytomegalovirus serostatus. TCRdb's copy holds only in-frame clones and misses some; the assay was immunoSEQ multiplex PCR. This sample carries about 25,000 clones, about four fifths of them seen once, and the ten largest clones take approximately 0.7%. Single viable CD3+CD4+CD8-CD45RO+ cells were sorted as the memory CD4+ T cells. The CDR3 loop spans 15 amino acids. CDR1 and CDR2 from the germline V gene are MNHEY and SVGAGI. The V end was cut by 4 bases, the J end by 5 bases, with 17 bases between. V usage is TRBV6-5 and J usage is TRBJ1-1; the D gene is possibly TRBD1 (6 bases). The TCR sequence derives from an adult in good health and CMV-seronegative. Sequencing used memory CD4+ T cells from blood. CDR3 DNA sequence: TGTGCCAGCAGTTCAATATACAGGGATTGGACTGAAGCTTTCTTT. Its translation: CASSSIYRDWTEAFF.